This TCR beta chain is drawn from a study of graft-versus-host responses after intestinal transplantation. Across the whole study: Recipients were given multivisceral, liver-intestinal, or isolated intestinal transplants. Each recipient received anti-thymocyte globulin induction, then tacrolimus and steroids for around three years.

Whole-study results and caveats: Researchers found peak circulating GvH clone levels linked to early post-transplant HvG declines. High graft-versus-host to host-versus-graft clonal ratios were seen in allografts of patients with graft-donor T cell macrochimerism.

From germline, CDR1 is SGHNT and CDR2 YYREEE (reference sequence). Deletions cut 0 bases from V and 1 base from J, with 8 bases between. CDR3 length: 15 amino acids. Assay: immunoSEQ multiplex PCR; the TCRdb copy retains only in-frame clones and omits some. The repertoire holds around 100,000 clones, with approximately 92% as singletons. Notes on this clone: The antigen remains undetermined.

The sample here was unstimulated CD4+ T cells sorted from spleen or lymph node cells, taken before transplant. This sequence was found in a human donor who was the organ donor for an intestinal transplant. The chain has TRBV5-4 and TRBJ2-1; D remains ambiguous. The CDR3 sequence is CASSLAAASYNEQFF. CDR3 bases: TGTGCCAGCAGCTTGGCCGCGGCGTCCTACAATGAGCAGTTCTTC.